This record looks at one T cell receptor (beta chain) sequence and its context. The antigen is not known. This sample stems from a study of Ad26.COV2.S vaccination and SARS-CoV-2 variants. Across the study: Intramuscularly, Ad26.COV2.S was given either once or twice, 56 days apart.

V lost 6 bases, J lost 4 bases, and 5 bases stayed unmatched. The CDR3 has 14 residues. Germline V CDR1 and CDR2: SNHLY, FYNNEI. Clones were read by immunoSEQ multiplex PCR, and TCRdb kept only the in-frame ones, dropping some. The sample yields approximately 410,000 clones, about 90% seen once. Treatment in this sample: about 20 received Ad26.COV2.S at low or high dose, single or two shots; 5 received placebo; per-sample allocation not given. Specimen acquisition occurred on day 63 following the initial vaccine or placebo injection. Recruitment in Boston yielded a donor of adult age, 18-55 years. Ad26.COV2.S expressed prefusion-stabilized spike from the original Wuhan strain. Study-level points and caveats: Analytic work on TCR breadth and depth might have understated the full extent of total T cell responses.

The chain joins TRBV2 to TRBJ1-4, with 7 bases that match TRBD1. The sequence derives from a person between 18 and 65 years old who received the Ad26.COV2.S COVID-19 vaccine or a placebo. The starting material was peripheral blood, obtained in a trial of Ad26.COV2.S vaccine versus placebo. DNA of the CDR3: TGTGCCAGCAGCCCGGGACAGCTTAATGAAAAACTGTTTTTT. This codes for CASSPGQLNEKLFF.